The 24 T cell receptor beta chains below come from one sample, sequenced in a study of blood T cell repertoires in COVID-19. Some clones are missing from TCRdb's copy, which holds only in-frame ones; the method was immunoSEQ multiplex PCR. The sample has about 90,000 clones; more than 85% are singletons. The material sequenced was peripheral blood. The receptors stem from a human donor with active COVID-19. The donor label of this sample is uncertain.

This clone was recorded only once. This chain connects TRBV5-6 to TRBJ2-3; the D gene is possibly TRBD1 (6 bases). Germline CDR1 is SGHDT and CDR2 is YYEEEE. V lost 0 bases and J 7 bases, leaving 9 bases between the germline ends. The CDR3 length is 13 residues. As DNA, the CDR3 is TGTGCCAGCAGCTTGGGGGGGCTAAATACGCAGTATTTT. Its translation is CASSLGGLNTQYF.

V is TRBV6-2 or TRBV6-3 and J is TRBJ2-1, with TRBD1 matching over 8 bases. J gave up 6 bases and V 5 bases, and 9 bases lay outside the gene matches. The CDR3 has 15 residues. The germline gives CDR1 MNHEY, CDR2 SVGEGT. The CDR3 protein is CASSVATGEFNEQFF. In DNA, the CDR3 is TGTGCCAGCAGTGTCGCGACAGGGGAGTTCAATGAGCAGTTCTTC.

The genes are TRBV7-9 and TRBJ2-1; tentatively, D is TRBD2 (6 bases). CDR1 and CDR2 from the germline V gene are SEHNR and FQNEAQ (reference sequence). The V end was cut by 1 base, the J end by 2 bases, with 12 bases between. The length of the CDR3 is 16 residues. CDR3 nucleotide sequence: TGTGCCAGCAGCTTAGGTGGGGGGAAAACCTACAATGAGCAGTTCTTC. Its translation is CASSLGGGKTYNEQFF. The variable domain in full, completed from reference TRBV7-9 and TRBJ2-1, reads DTGVSQNPRHKITKRGQNVTFRCDPISEHNRLYWYRQTLGQGPEFLTYFQNEAQLEKSRLLSDRFSAERPKGSFSTLEIQRTEQGDSAMYLCASSLGGGKTYNEQFFGPGTRLTVL.

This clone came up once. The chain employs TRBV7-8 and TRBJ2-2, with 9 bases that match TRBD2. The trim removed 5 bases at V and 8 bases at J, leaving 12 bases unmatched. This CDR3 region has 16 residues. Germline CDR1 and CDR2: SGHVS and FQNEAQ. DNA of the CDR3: TGTGCCAGCAGCATGGGCGGACTAGCGATCGGAGGGGAGCTGTTTTTT. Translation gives CASSMGGLAIGGELFF.

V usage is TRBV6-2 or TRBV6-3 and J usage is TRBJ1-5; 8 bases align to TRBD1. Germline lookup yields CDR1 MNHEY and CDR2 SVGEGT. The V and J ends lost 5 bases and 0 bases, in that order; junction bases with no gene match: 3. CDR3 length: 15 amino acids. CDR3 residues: CASSRTGLSNQPQHF. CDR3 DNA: TGTGCCAGCAGTCGGACAGGGCTTAGCAATCAGCCCCAGCATTTT.

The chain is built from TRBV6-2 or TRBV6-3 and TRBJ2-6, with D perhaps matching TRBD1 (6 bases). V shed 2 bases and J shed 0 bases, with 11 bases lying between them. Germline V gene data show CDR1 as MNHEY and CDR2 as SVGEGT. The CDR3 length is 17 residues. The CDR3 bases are TGTGCCAGCAGTTACCCGACAGGCCGCTCTGGGGCCAACGTCCTGACTTTC. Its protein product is CASSYPTGRSGANVLTF.

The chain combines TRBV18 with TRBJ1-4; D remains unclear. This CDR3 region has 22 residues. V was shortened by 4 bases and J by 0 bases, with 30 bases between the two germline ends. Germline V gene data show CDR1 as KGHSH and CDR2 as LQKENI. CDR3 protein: CASSLKPSTGRQIIATNEKLFF. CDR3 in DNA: TGTGCCAGCTCACTAAAGCCCTCTACCGGGAGGCAGATTATCGCAACTAATGAAAAACTGTTTTTT.

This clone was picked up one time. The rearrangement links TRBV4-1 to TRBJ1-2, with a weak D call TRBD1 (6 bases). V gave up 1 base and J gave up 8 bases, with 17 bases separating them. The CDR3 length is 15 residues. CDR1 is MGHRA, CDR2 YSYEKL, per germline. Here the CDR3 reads CASSQGPGVSGGYTF. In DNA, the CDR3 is TGCGCCAGCAGCCAAGGCCCAGGGGTCTCGGGAGGCTACACCTTC.

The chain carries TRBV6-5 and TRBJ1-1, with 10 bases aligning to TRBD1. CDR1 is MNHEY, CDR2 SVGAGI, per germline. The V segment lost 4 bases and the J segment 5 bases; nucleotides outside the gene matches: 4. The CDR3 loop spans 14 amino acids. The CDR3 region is CASSLTGGETEAFF. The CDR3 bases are TGTGCCAGCAGTTTGACAGGGGGCGAAACTGAAGCTTTCTTT.

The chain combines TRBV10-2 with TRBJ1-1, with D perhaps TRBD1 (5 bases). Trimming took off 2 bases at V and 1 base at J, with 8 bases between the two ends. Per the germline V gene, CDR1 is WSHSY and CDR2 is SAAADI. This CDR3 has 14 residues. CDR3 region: CASSERGGNTEAFF. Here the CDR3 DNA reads TGCGCCAGCAGTGAGAGGGGTGGGAACACTGAAGCTTTCTTT.

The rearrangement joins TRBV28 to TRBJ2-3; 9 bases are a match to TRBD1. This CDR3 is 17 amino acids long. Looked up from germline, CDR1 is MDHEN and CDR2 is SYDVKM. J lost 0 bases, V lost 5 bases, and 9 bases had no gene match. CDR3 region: CASSPGTGPTSTDTQYF. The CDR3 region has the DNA TGTGCCAGCAGTCCCGGGACAGGGCCTACTAGCACAGATACGCAGTATTTT. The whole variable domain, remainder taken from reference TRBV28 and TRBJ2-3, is DVKVTQSSRYLVKRTGEKVFLECVQDMDHENMFWYRQDPGLGLRLIYFSYDVKMKEKGDIPEGYSVSREKKERFSLILESASTNQTSMYLCASSPGTGPTSTDTQYFGPGTRLTVL.

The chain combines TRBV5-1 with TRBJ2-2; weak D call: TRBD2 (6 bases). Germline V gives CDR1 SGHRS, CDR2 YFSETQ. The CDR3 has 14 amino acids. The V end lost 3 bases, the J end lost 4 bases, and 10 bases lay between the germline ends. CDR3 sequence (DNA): TGCGCCAGCAGCTATACCGGGGGCACCGGGGAGCTGTTTTTT. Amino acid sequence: CASSYTGGTGELFF.

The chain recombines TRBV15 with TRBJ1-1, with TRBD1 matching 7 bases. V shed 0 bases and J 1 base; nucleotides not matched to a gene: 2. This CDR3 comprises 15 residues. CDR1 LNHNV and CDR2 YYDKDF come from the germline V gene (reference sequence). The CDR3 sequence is CATSRETGQNTEAFF. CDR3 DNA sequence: TGTGCCACCAGCAGAGAGACAGGGCAGAACACTGAAGCTTTCTTT.

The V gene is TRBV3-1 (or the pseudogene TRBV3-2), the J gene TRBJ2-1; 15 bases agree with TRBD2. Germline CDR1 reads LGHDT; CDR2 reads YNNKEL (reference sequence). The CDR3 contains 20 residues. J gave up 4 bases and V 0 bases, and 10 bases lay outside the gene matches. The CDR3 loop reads CASSQEGGLAGGPPYNEQFF. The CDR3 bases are TGTGCCAGCAGCCAAGAAGGGGGACTAGCGGGGGGCCCGCCTTACAATGAGCAGTTCTTC.

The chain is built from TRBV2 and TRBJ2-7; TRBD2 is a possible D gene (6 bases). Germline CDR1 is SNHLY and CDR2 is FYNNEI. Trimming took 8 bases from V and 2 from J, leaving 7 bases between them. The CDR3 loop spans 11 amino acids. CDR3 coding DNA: TGTGCCAGCGCGGGGACCTACGAGCAGTACTTC. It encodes CASAGTYEQYF.

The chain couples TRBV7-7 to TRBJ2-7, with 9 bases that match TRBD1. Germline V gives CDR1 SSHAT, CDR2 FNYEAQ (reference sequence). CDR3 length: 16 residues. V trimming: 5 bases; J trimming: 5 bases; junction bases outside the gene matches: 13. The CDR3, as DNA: TGTGCCAGCAGCCTAAGCCCGGGACAGGGTTTGGACGAGCAGTACTTC. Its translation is CASSLSPGQGLDEQYF.

CDR3 bases: TGTGCCAGCAGCCGAAGGAGGGGCTCCTACGAGCAGTACTTC. It yields the protein CASSRRRGSYEQYF. This chain connects TRBV28 to TRBJ2-7; possible D gene TRBD2, 6 bases. V was cut by 6 bases and J by 0 bases, with 12 bases left in between. Germline V lookup: CDR1 MDHEN, CDR2 SYDVKM. The CDR3 runs to 14 residues.

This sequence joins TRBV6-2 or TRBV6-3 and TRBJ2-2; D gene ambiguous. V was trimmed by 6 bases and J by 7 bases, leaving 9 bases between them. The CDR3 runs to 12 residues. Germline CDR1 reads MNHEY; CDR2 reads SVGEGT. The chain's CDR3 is CASSHQFGELFF. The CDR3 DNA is TGTGCCAGCAGCCATCAGTTCGGGGAGCTGTTTTTT.

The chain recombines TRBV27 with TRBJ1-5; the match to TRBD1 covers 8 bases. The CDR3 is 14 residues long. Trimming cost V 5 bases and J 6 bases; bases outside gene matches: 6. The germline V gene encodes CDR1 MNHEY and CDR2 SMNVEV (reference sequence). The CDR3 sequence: CASSHQGAVQPQHF. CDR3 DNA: TGTGCCAGCAGTCATCAGGGGGCCGTTCAGCCCCAGCATTTT.

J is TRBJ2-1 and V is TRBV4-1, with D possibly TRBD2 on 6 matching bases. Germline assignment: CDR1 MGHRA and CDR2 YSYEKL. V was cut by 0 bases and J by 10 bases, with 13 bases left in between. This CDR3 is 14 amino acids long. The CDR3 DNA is TGCGCCAGCAGCCAAGAAGAGAGGAGGGACGAGCAGTTCTTC. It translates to CASSQEERRDEQFF.

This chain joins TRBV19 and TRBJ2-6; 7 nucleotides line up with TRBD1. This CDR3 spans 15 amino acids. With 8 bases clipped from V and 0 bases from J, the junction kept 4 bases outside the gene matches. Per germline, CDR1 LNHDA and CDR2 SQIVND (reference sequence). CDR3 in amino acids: CASAGTDSGANVLTF. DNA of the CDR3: TGTGCCAGTGCCGGGACAGACTCTGGGGCCAACGTCCTGACTTTC.

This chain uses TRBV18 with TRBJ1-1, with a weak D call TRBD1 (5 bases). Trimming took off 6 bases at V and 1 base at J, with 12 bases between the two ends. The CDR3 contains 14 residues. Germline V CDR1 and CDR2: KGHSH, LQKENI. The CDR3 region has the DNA TGTGCCAGCTCCCAGCAGGGTGAGAACACTGAAGCTTTCTTT. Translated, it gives CASSQQGENTEAFF.

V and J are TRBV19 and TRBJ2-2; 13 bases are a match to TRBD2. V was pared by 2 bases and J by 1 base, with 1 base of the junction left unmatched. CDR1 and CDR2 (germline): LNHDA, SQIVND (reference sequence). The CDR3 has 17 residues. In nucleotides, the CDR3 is TGTGCCAGTAGTATAAGGACTAGCGGGGGGAACACCGGGGAGCTGTTTTTT. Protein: CASSIRTSGGNTGELFF.

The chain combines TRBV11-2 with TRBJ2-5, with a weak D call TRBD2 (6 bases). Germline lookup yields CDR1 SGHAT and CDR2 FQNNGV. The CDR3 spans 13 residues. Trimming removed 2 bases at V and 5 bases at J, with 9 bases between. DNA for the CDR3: TGTGCCAGCAGCTTACGTCTAGCGGAGACCCAGTACTTC. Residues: CASSLRLAETQYF.